Below, one T cell receptor beta chain is given with its context. Antigen: not known. The donors were part of the validation cohort, which consisted of about 120 subjects and was separate from the first cohort of 670 or so subjects. The sample is drawn from a study of cytomegalovirus exposure and HLA in healthy donors. Sequencing used immunoSEQ multiplex PCR; TCRdb keeps in-frame clones, though not all of them. The sample has about 160,000 clones, roughly 90% seen once. Findings of the study overall: First-cohort TCR clusters were later found to tend to co-occur in the 120 validation repertoires. The study flagged around 150 TCR beta chains as cytomegalovirus-associated. The majority of TCR sequences were rare, yet some public TCRs appeared in many donors.

The trim removed 6 bases at V and 4 bases at J, leaving 0 bases unmatched. Germline loops: CDR1 MNHNS, CDR2 SASEGT. This CDR3 has 14 residues. The V call is TRBV6-1, the J call TRBJ2-2, with TRBD2 identical over 12 bases. What was sequenced was PBMCs. The TCR comes from a woman younger than 35 in good health and CMV-seropositive. The CDR3, as DNA: TGTGCCAGCAGACTAGCGGGAGGCACCGGGGAGCTGTTTTTT. Protein product: CASRLAGGTGELFF.